Each of the 15 T cell receptor beta chains below was sequenced from the same sample in a study of blood T cell repertoires in COVID-19. Repertoires were generated with immunoSEQ multiplex PCR, while TCRdb's copy carries only in-frame clones and drops some. Found here are about 210,000 clones, 83% of them singletons; the top ten hold 2% to 3%. Sample: peripheral blood. All receptors come from a woman aged 40 to 55 with active or convalescent COVID-19.

The chain has TRBV2 and TRBJ2-2; 8 nucleotides match TRBD2. CDR1 and CDR2 from the germline V gene are SNHLY and FYNNEI. Trimming at V came to 7 bases and at J to 0 bases, leaving 1 base not matched to a gene. The CDR3 spans 14 residues. CDR3 DNA: TGTGCCAGCAAGCGGGGGCCGAACACCGGGGAGCTGTTTTTT. This encodes CASKRGPNTGELFF. The whole variable domain, remainder taken from reference TRBV2 and TRBJ2-2, is EPEVTQTPSHQVTQMGQEVILRCVPISNHLYFYWYRQILGQKVEFLVSFYNNEISEKSEIFDDQFSVERPDGSNFTLKIRSTKLEDSAMYFCASKRGPNTGELFFGEGSRLTVL.

The rearrangement links TRBV27 to TRBJ2-3; D not certain. The CDR3 spans 15 residues. Looked up from germline, CDR1 is MNHEY and CDR2 is SMNVEV (reference sequence). V gave up 2 bases and J gave up 1 base, with 10 bases separating them. The DNA of the CDR3 is TGTGCCAGCAGTTTAACCAGTTCCCGCACAGATACGCAGTATTTT. As protein: CASSLTSSRTDTQYF.

This clone was observed a handful of times. The CDR3 protein is CASSAYRGLSYGYTF. The CDR3 nucleotides are TGTGCCAGCAGCGCGTACAGGGGATTGAGCTATGGCTACACCTTC. V is TRBV9 and J is TRBJ1-2; 7 bases are shared with TRBD1. The V and J ends lost 3 bases and 4 bases, in that order; junction bases with no gene match: 9. This CDR3 is built from 15 residues. CDR1 SGDLS and CDR2 YYNGEE come from the germline V gene. The full variable domain, with the rest looked up from reference TRBV9 and TRBJ1-2, is DSGVTQTPKHLITATGQRVTLRCSPRSGDLSVYWYQQSLDQGLQFLIQYYNGEERAKGNILERFSAQQFPDLHSELNLSSLELGDSALYFCASSAYRGLSYGYTFGSGTRLTVV.

Remarks on this clone: Other DNA sequences in this sample translate to the same CDR3. The CDR3, as DNA: TGTGCCAGCGGAGATTATCAGCCCCAGCATTTT. This translates into CASGDYQPQHF. This chain joins TRBV6-5 and TRBJ1-5; D uncertain. This CDR3 is built from 11 residues. V lost 8 bases and J lost 5, with 7 bases in between. CDR1 and CDR2 (germline): MNHEY, SVGAGI.

This chain joins TRBV24-1 and TRBJ1-1; D is uncertain. The germline V and J ends were trimmed by 1 base and 2 bases, with 10 bases remaining between them. CDR3 size: 15 residues. CDR1 and CDR2 (germline): KGHDR, SFDVKD. CDR3 bases: TGTGCCACCAGTGATTTTAGCCAGCTCAACACTGAAGCTTTCTTT. Its protein is CATSDFSQLNTEAFF.

This chain uses TRBV11-3 with TRBJ1-4; D call uncertain. V was pared by 2 bases and J by 5 bases, with 18 bases between. CDR3 length equals 17 residues. The germline CDR1 and CDR2 sequences are SGHNT and YENEEA. The CDR3: CASSLSGRTGMNEKLFF. The CDR3 bases are TGTGCCAGCAGCTTATCCGGCAGGACGGGGATGAATGAAAAACTGTTTTTT.

The chain couples TRBV28 to TRBJ1-2; D is unresolved. Trimming cost V 5 bases and J 4 bases, with 17 bases left between them. The CDR3 totals 15 residues. Germline assignment: CDR1 MDHEN and CDR2 SYDVKM. The CDR3 reads CASSTPPQEVYGYTF. The CDR3 DNA reads as TGTGCCAGCAGTACGCCGCCTCAGGAGGTCTATGGCTACACCTTC.

As regards this clone: One junction end does not reproduce the germline sequence, and a read error may be involved. Additional DNA sequences in this sample encode the identical CDR3. V usage is TRBV2 and J usage is TRBJ2-7; TRBD2 matches 11 bases. The CDR3 loop spans 15 amino acids. The germline V gene encodes CDR1 SNHLY and CDR2 FYNNEI. The DNA for the CDR3 is TGTGCCAGCAGACCCGGGACTAGCGGAACCTATGAGCAGTACTTC. Translation gives CASRPGTSGTYEQYF.

The genes are TRBV10-3 and TRBJ1-2; no clear D. Germline loops: CDR1 ENHRY, CDR2 SYGVKD. The V gene lost 7 bases and the J gene lost 3 bases, with 12 bases spanning the gap. The CDR3 consists of 13 residues. The CDR3 sequence: CAIKVSGDYGYTF. Here the CDR3 DNA reads TGTGCCATCAAAGTCTCGGGAGACTATGGCTACACCTTC.

This rearrangement joins TRBV5-8 to TRBJ2-5; D possibly corresponds to TRBD1 (7 bases). The length of the CDR3 is 16 residues. The V and J ends lost 2 bases and 1 base respectively, with 15 bases between them. The germline gives CDR1 SGHTS, CDR2 YDEGEE. The CDR3 coding sequence is TGTGCCAGCAGCTTAGGCCCCCAGGGGGGCCAAGAGACCCAGTACTTC. Translating gives CASSLGPQGGQETQYF.

This rearrangement joins TRBV24-1 to TRBJ2-1, with TRBD1 identical over 7 bases. Germline V gene data show CDR1 as KGHDR and CDR2 as SFDVKD. The V segment lost 4 bases and the J segment 4 bases; nucleotides outside the gene matches: 6. The CDR3 runs 15 residues. As DNA, the CDR3 is TGTGCCACCAGTGAACCCGGGACAGATTACAATGAGCAGTTCTTC. It translates to CATSEPGTDYNEQFF.

This chain connects TRBV6-1 to TRBJ1-1; D is uncertain. Trimming took off 1 base at V and 4 bases at J, with 10 bases between the two ends. CDR3 length: 14 amino acids. Germline V gene sequence: CDR1 MNHNS, CDR2 SASEGT. Here the CDR3 DNA reads TGTGCCAGCAGTGAAGAGGGAGGTGGCACTGAAGCTTTCTTT. Translation: CASSEEGGGTEAFF.

The chain employs TRBV28 and TRBJ1-3, with TRBD1 matching 7 bases. The CDR3 is 14 residues long. With 6 bases clipped from V and 4 bases from J, the junction kept 6 bases outside the gene matches. The germline CDR1 and CDR2 sequences are MDHEN and SYDVKM. The CDR3 coding sequence is TGTGCCAGCAGCATAGACAGGGTCGGAAACACCATATATTTT. It codes for CASSIDRVGNTIYF.

V is TRBV4-3 and J is TRBJ2-2, with 12 bases identical to TRBD1. J gave up 0 bases and V 4 bases, and 15 bases lay outside the gene matches. The CDR3 extends over 21 amino acids. The germline gives CDR1 LGHNA, CDR2 YSLEER. The CDR3 coding sequence is TGCGCCAGCAGCCCTCAAAAGGCAGGGACAGGGGGCAAGACGAACACCGGGGAGCTGTTTTTT. This gives the protein CASSPQKAGTGGKTNTGELFF.

The chain combines TRBV12-5 with TRBJ1-6; D remains unclear. Germline V gene data show CDR1 as LGHNT and CDR2 as FRNRAP. Trimming left V 3 bases short and J 6 bases short, with 9 bases between. The CDR3 runs 14 residues. The DNA for the CDR3 is TGTGCTAGTGGTTTCGGGGAGTTTAATTCACCCCTCCACTTT. Translation: CASGFGEFNSPLHF.